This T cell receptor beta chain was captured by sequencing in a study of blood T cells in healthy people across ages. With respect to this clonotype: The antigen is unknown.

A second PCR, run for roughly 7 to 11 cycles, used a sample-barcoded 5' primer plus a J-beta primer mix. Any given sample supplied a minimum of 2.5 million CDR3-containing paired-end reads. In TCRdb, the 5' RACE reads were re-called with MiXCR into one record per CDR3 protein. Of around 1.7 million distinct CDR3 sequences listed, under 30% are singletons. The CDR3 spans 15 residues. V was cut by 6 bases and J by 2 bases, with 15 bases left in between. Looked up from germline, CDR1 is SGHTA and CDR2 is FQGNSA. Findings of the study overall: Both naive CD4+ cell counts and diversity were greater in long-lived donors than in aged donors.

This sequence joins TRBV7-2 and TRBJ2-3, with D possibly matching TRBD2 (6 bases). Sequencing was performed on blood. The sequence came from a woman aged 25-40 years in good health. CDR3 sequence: CASRGGPGPTDTQYF. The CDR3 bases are TGTGCCAGCAGGGGGGGACCGGGGCCCACAGATACGCAGTATTTT.